The 10 T cell receptor beta chains listed next were all sequenced from one sample in a study of human T cells and chemical hapten exposure. MiXCR was run by TCRdb on the RACE reads, yielding one entry per CDR3 protein. The sample records tens of thousands of distinct CDR3 sequences, 10% to 13% being singletons. This sample's time point: patch test 1, 2 weeks after DPC sensitization. The treatment denotes: therapeutic diphenylcyclopropenone sensitization with weekly scalp DPC. The sample in question was whole blood, obtained in connection with sensitization to the hapten diphenylcyclopropenone (DPC). The receptors stem from a man aged 40-49 years with alopecia areata. Some clones in this sample may be carry-over from other donors' samples.

The chain employs TRBV20-1 and TRBJ1-1; possibly TRBD1 for D (6 bases). V shed 5 bases and J shed 4 bases, with 20 bases lying between them. CDR1 and CDR2 (germline): DFQATT, SNEGSKA (reference sequence). The CDR3 contains 15 residues. The CDR3 DNA reads TGCAGTGCTTTTACAGGGAAAGAAGGGGGCACTGAAGCTTTCTTT. Translating gives CSAFTGKEGGTEAFF.

The chain employs TRBV20-1 and TRBJ2-1, with TRBD2 matching over 7 bases. There are 15 residues in the CDR3. V dropped 7 bases and J dropped 4; count of bases not matched to a gene: 13. Per the germline V gene, CDR1 is DFQATT and CDR2 is SNEGSKA (reference sequence). The CDR3 sequence: CSGEGSASGYNEQFF. CDR3 DNA: TGCAGTGGGGAAGGCTCGGCTAGCGGTTACAATGAGCAGTTCTTC.

The chain carries TRBV7-2 and TRBJ2-6, with TRBD1 as a possible D gene (6 bases). Germline CDR1 is SGHTA and CDR2 is FQGNSA. The CDR3 contains 15 residues. V dropped 5 bases and J dropped 11 bases, with 19 bases sitting between them. The CDR3 coding sequence is TGTGCCAGCAGCCGAAGGGACAAAGCTCTGGACGTCCTGACTTTC. It is translated as CASSRRDKALDVLTF.

Judged by abundance, this clonotype is medium-sized. This rearrangement joins TRBV12-3 or TRBV12-4 to TRBJ2-3, with 7 nucleotides matching TRBD1. V gave up 7 bases and J gave up 2 bases; unmatched junction bases: 6. CDR3 length: 14 amino acids. This CDR3 reads CASNLTGLTDTQYF. The DNA of the CDR3 is TGTGCCAGCAATCTGACAGGGCTCACAGATACGCAGTATTTT.

There are many counts of this clonotype. The chain uses TRBV4-3 and TRBJ1-2; D remains unclear. The germline V gene encodes CDR1 LGHNA and CDR2 YSLEER. CDR3 length: 14 residues. The ends were cut back, 0 bases at V and 2 bases at J, with 7 bases in the middle. CDR3 bases: TGCGCCAGCAGCCAAGACGGGCAGAACTATGGCTACACCTTC. Translated, it gives CASSQDGQNYGYTF.

This clonotype came up many times. CDR3 region: CASSPAGPGGTEAFF. CDR3 nucleotides: TGTGCCAGCAGCCCGGCAGGTCCCGGAGGCACTGAAGCTTTCTTT. The chain joins TRBV7-8 to TRBJ1-1; no reliable D call. This CDR3 contains 15 residues. In germline, CDR1 is SGHVS, CDR2 FQNEAQ. V shed 5 bases and J shed 4 bases, with 17 bases lying between them.

The chain combines TRBV27 with TRBJ2-4; 10 nucleotides line up with TRBD2. Trimming at V came to 2 bases and at J to 1 base, leaving 2 bases not matched to a gene. The CDR3 has 16 amino acids. CDR1 and CDR2 (germline): MNHEY, SMNVEV (reference sequence). The DNA for the CDR3 is TGTGCCAGCAGTTTACTAGCGGGAGTGGCCAAAAACATTCAGTACTTC. Translated: CASSLLAGVAKNIQYF.

This clonotype has only a few counts. The rearrangement joins TRBV7-9 to TRBJ1-1, with 8 bases aligning to TRBD1. V lost 5 bases and J lost 8; bases outside the gene matches: 10. This CDR3 comprises 14 residues. CDR1 and CDR2 from the germline V gene are SEHNR and FQNEAQ (reference sequence). The CDR3 DNA sequence: TGTGCCAGCAGCCCGACCTTAGGACAGGGAGAAGCTTTCTTT. It translates to CASSPTLGQGEAFF.

This clonotype was observed at least ten times. The chain joins TRBV7-3 to TRBJ1-2; 10 nucleotides align to TRBD1. The V segment lost 5 bases and the J segment 3 bases; nucleotides outside the gene matches: 3. The CDR3 is 14 residues long. Germline CDR1 SGHTA, CDR2 FQGTGA. The CDR3, as DNA: TGTGCCAGCAGCGAGGGGACAGGGGACTATGGCTACACCTTC. This codes for CASSEGTGDYGYTF.

This clonotype has only a few counts. The rearrangement uses TRBV12-3 or TRBV12-4 and TRBJ2-1; 11 nucleotides match TRBD2. V trimming: 5 bases; J trimming: 4 bases; junction bases outside the gene matches: 13. The CDR3 contains 18 residues. The CDR3 spells CASSPPSGTSGGYNEQFF. The CDR3 DNA reads as TGTGCCAGCAGTCCACCATCCGGGACTAGCGGAGGATACAATGAGCAGTTCTTC.